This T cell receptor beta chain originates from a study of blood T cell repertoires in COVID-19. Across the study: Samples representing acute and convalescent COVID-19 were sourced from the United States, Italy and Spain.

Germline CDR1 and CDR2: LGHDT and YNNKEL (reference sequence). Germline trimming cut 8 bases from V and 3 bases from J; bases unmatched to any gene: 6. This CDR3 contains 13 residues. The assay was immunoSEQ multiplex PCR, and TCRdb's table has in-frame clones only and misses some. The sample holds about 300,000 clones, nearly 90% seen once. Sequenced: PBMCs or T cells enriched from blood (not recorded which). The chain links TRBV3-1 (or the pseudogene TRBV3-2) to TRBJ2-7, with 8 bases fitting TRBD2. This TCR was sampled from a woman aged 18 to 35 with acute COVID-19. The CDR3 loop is CASGPSGSYEQYF. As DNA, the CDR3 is TGTGCCAGCGGACCCAGCGGGAGCTACGAGCAGTACTTC.